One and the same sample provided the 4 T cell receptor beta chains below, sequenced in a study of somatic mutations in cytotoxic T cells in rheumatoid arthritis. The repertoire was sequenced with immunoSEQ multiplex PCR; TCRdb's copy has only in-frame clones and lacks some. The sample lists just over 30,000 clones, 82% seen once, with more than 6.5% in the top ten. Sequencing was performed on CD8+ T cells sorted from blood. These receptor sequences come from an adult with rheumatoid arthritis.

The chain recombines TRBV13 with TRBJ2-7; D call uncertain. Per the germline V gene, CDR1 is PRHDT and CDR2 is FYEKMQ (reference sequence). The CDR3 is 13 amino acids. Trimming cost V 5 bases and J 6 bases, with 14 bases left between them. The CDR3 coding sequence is TGTGCCAGCAGCCCGGCCCCAGGCAGCGAGCAGTACTTC. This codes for CASSPAPGSEQYF. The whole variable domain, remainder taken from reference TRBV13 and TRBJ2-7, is AAGVIQSPRHLIKEKRETATLKCYPIPRHDTVYWYQQGPGQDPQFLISFYEKMQSDKGSIPDRFSAQQFSDYHSELNMSSLELGDSALYFCASSPAPGSEQYFGPGTRLTVT.

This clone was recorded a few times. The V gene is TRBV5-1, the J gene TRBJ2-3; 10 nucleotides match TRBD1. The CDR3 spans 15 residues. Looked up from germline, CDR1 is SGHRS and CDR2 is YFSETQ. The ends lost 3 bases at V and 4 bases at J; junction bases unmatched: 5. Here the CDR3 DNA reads TGCGCCAGCAGCTCGGAAGGACAGGGGGCAGATACGCAGTATTTT. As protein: CASSSEGQGADTQYF.

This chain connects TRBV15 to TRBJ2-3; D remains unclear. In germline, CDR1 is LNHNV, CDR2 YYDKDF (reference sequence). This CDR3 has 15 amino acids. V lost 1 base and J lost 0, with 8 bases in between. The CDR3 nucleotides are TGTGCCACCAGCAGAGGAACGACTAGCACAGATACGCAGTATTTT. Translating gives CATSRGTTSTDTQYF.

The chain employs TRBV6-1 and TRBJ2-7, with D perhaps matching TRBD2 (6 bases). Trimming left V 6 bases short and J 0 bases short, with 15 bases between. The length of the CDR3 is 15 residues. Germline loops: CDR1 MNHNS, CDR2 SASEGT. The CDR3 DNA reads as TGTGCCAGCAGCGCGGGGTGGGGCCCCTCCTACGAGCAGTACTTC. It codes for CASSAGWGPSYEQYF.